This record covers a single T cell receptor beta chain. This sample was taken from a study of blood T cell repertoires in COVID-19. After removal of 3 bases from V and 4 bases from J, the junction contained 12 bases not matched to a gene. The CDR3 sequence is 18 residues long. Per germline, CDR1 SGDLS and CDR2 YYNGEE. Profiling relied on immunoSEQ multiplex PCR, and the TCRdb table lists in-frame clones only, not all of them. The sample lists some 62,000 clones, roughly nine tenths occurring once. The specimen was peripheral blood. V is TRBV9 and J is TRBJ2-5; 13 bases fit TRBD2. The receptor comes from a woman in her sixties with COVID-19, enrolled during active disease. The CDR3 protein is CASSAMRNRLAGGETQYF. The CDR3 DNA follows: TGTGCCAGCAGCGCCATGAGGAATCGACTAGCGGGAGGAGAGACCCAGTACTTC.